This entry lists 5 T cell receptor beta chains sequenced from one sample in a study of T-cell memory formation after mild COVID-19. In TCRdb, the 5' RACE reads were re-called with MiXCR into one record per CDR3 protein. This sample has 550,000 to 600,000 distinct CDR3 sequences, with 17% found just once. The sequenced sample was PBMCs or a T cell subset sorted from them (not recorded which). Receptors were obtained from an adult woman who had mild COVID-19 (a few samples of this study predate the infection). Cell type and time point are not known.

This clonotype was observed a handful of times. V usage is TRBV7-9 and J usage is TRBJ2-1; perhaps TRBD1 as D (6 bases). Germline-derived CDR1 and CDR2 are SEHNR and FQNEAQ (reference sequence). This CDR3 spans 15 amino acids. V dropped 0 bases and J dropped 6 bases, with 12 bases sitting between them. The CDR3 spells CASSLAQGLVNEQFF. DNA for the CDR3: TGTGCCAGCAGCTTAGCCCAGGGGTTGGTCAATGAGCAGTTCTTC.

This clonotype was picked up many times. V and J are TRBV5-1 and TRBJ1-1; 10 bases are shared with TRBD1. Germline values: CDR1 SGHRS, CDR2 YFSETQ. The CDR3 runs 13 residues. J lost 3 bases, V lost 7 bases, and 3 bases had no gene match. CDR3 DNA sequence: TGCGCCAGCCGAGGACAGGGGGACACTGAAGCTTTCTTT. Its translation: CASRGQGDTEAFF. The entire variable domain, with the rest obtained from reference TRBV5-1 and TRBJ1-1, is as follows: KAGVTQTPRYLIKTRGQQVTLSCSPISGHRSVSWYQQTPGQGLQFLFEYFSETQRNKGNFPGRFSGRQFSNSRSEMNVSTLELGDSALYLCASRGQGDTEAFFGQGTRLTVV.

This clonotype has a single count. The chain combines TRBV5-4 with TRBJ1-1; no definite D call. The V end lost 2 bases, the J end lost 6 bases, and 14 bases lay between the germline ends. The CDR3 extends over 14 amino acids. The germline CDR1 and CDR2 sequences are SGHNT and YYREEE (reference sequence). CDR3 bases: TGTGCCAGCAGCTTTCGTCTCTCGTTTGCTGAAGCTTTCTTT. Protein: CASSFRLSFAEAFF.

In this sample, this clonotype turned up a few times. The V call is TRBV30, the J call TRBJ2-6; no reliable D call. Trimming took 7 bases from V and 2 from J, leaving 15 bases between them. Germline V gives CDR1 GTSNPN, CDR2 SVGIG (reference sequence). The CDR3 extends over 15 amino acids. The CDR3 region is CALRERLTGANVLTF. The CDR3, as DNA: TGTGCCTTGAGAGAGCGTTTGACTGGGGCCAACGTCCTGACTTTC.

In its sample, this clonotype was seen a few times. The chain joins TRBV25-1 to TRBJ2-1, with 13 bases that match TRBD2. This CDR3 has 18 amino acids. After removal of 0 bases from V and 0 bases from J, the junction contained 2 bases not matched to a gene. Germline V CDR1 and CDR2: MGHDK, SYGVNS. CDR3 sequence reads: CASSEYGLAGASYNEQFF. The CDR3 DNA reads as TGTGCCAGCAGTGAATATGGACTAGCGGGAGCCTCCTACAATGAGCAGTTCTTC. Complete variable domain (other parts from reference TRBV25-1 and TRBJ2-1): EADIYQTPRYLVIGTGKKITLECSQTMGHDKMYWYQQDPGMELHLIHYSYGVNSTEKGDLSSESTVSRIRTEHFPLTLESARPSHTSQYLCASSEYGLAGASYNEQFFGPGTRLTVL.